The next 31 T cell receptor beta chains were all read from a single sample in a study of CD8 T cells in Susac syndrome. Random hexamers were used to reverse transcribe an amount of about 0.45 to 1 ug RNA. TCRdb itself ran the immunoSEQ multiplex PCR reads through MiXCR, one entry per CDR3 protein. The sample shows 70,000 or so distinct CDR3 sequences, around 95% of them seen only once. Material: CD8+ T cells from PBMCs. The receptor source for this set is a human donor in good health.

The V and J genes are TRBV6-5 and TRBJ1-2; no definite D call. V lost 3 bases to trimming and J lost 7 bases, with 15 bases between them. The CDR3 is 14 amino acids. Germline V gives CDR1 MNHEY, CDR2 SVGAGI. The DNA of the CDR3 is TGTGCCAGCAGTTATCCCGACTCGACGGGTGGCTACACCTTC. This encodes CASSYPDSTGGYTF.

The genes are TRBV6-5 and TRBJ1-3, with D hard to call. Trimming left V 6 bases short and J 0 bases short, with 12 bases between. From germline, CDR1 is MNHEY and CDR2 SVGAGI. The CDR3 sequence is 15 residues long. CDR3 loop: CASRTMGFSGNTIYF. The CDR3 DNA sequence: TGTGCCAGCAGGACCATGGGATTCTCTGGAAACACCATATATTTT.

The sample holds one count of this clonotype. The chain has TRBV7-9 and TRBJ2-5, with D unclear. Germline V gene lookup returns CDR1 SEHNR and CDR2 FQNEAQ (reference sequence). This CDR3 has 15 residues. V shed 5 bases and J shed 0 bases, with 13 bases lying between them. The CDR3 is CASSPPSPYQETQYF. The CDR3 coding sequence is TGTGCCAGCAGCCCCCCAAGCCCGTACCAAGAGACCCAGTACTTC.

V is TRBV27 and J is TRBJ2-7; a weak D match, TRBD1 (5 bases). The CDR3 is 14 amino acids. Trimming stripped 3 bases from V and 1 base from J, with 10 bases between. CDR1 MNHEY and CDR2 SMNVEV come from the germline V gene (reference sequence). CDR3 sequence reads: CASSFFPGSYEQYF. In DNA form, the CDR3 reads TGTGCCAGCAGTTTCTTTCCAGGGTCCTACGAGCAGTACTTC.

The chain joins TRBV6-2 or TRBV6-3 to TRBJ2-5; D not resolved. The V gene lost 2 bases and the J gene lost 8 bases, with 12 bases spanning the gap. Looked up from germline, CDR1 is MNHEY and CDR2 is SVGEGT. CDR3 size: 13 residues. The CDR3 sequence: CASSYTQKATQYF. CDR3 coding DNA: TGTGCCAGCAGTTACACTCAGAAGGCTACCCAGTACTTC.

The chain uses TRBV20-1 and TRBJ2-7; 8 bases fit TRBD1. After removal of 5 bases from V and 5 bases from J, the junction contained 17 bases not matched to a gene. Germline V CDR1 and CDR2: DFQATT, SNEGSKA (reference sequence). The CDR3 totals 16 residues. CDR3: CSAVVLDRGGLDEQYF. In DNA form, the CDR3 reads TGCAGTGCTGTGGTACTAGACAGGGGCGGCCTAGACGAGCAGTACTTC.

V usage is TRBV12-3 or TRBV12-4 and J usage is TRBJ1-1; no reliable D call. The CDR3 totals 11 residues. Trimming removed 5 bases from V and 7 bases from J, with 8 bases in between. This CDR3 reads CASSTRLEAFF. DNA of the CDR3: TGTGCCAGCAGTACCCGCCTTGAAGCTTTCTTT.

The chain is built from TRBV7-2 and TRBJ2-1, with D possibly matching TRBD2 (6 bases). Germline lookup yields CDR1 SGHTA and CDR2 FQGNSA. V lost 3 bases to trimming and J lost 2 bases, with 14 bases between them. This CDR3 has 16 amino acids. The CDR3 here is CASSFLGGTAYNEQFF. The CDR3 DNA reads TGTGCCAGCAGCTTTTTAGGCGGGACGGCCTACAATGAGCAGTTCTTC.

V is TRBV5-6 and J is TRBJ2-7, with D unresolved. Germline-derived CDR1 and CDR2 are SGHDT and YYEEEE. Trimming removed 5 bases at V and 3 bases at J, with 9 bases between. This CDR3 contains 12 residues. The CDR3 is CASSSHLYEQYF. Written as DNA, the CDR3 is TGTGCCAGCAGTTCTCACCTCTACGAGCAGTACTTC.

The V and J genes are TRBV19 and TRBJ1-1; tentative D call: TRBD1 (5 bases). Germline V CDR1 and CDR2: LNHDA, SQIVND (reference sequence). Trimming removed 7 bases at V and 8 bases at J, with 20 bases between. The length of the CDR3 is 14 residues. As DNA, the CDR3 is TGTGCCAGTACCGTTGGGCAGGGTCCCACCGAAGCTTTCTTT. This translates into CASTVGQGPTEAFF. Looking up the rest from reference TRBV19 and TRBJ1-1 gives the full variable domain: DGGITQSPKYLFRKEGQNVTLSCEQNLNHDAMYWYRQDPGQGLRLIYYSQIVNDFQKGDIAEGYSVSREKKESFPLTVTSAQKNPTAFYLCASTVGQGPTEAFFGQGTRLTVV.

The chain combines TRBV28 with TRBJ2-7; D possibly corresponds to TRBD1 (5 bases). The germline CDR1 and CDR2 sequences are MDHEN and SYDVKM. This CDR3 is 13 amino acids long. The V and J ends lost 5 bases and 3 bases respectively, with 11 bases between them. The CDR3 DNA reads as TGTGCCAGCAGTCCTAGGGGAATCTACGAGCAGTACGTC. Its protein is CASSPRGIYEQYV.

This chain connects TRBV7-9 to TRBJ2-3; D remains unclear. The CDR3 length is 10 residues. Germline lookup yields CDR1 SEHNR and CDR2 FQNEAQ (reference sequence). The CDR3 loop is CAYDTDTQYF. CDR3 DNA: TGTGCATATGATACAGATACGCAGTATTTT.

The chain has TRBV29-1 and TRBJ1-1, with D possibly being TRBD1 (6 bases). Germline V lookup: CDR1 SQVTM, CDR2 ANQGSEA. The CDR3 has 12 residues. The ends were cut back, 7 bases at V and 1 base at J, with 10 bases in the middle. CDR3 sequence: CSGGQTNTEAFF. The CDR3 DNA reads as TGCAGCGGGGGACAAACGAACACTGAAGCTTTCTTT.

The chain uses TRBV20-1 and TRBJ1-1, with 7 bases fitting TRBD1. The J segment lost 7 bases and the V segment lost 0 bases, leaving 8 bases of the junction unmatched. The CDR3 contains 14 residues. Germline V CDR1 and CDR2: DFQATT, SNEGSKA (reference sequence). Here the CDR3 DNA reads TGCAGTGCTAGAGATCTAGGACAGGCACTTGAAGCTTTCTTT. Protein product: CSARDLGQALEAFF.

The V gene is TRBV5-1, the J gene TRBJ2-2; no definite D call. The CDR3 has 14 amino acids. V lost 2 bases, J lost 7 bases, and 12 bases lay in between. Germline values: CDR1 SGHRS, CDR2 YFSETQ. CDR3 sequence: CASSFEGLNGELFF. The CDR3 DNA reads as TGCGCCAGCAGCTTTGAAGGGCTGAACGGGGAGCTGTTTTTT.

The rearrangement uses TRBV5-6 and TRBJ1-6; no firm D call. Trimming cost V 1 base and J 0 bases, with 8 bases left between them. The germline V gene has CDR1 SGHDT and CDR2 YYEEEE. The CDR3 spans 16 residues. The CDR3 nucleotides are TGTGCCAGCAGCTTGTTACCGAGCTCCTATAATTCACCCCTCCACTTT. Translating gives CASSLLPSSYNSPLHF.

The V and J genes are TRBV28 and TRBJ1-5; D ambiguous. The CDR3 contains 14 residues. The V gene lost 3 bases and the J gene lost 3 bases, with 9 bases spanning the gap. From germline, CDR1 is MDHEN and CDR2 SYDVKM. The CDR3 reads CASSLKGINQPQHF. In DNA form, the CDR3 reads TGTGCCAGCAGTTTGAAAGGGATCAATCAGCCCCAGCATTTT. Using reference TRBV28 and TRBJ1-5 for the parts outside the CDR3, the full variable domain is DVKVTQSSRYLVKRTGEKVFLECVQDMDHENMFWYRQDPGLGLRLIYFSYDVKMKEKGDIPEGYSVSREKKERFSLILESASTNQTSMYLCASSLKGINQPQHFGDGTRLSIL.

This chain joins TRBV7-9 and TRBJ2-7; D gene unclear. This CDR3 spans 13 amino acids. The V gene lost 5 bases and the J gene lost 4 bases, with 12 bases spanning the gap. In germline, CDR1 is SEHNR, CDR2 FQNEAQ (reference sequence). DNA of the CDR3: TGTGCCAGCAGCCCCACCGGTGGGTACGAGCAGTACTTC. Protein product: CASSPTGGYEQYF.

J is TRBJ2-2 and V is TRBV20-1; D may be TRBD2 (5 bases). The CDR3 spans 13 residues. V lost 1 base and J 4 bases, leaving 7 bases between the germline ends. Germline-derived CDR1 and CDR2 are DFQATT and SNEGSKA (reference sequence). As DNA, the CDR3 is TGCAGTGCTAGAGCGGGAAGCACCGGGGAGCTGTTTTTT. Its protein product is CSARAGSTGELFF.

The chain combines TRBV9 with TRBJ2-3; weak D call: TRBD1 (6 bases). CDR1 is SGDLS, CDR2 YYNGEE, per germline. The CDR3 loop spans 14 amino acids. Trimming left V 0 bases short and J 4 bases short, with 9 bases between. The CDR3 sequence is CASSVDGGADTQYF. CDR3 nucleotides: TGTGCCAGCAGCGTAGATGGGGGCGCAGATACGCAGTATTTT.

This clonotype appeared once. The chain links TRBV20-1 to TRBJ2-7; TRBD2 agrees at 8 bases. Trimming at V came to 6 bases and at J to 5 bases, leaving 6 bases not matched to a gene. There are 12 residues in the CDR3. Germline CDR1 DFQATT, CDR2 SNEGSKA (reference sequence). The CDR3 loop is CSASETSDEQYV. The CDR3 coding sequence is TGCAGTGCCTCCGAGACTAGCGACGAGCAGTACGTC.

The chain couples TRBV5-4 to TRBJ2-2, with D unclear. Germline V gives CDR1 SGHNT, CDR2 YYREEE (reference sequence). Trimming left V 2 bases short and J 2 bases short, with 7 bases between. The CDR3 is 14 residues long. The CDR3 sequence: CASSLDPNTGELFF. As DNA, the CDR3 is TGTGCCAGCAGCTTAGATCCAAACACCGGGGAGCTGTTTTTT.

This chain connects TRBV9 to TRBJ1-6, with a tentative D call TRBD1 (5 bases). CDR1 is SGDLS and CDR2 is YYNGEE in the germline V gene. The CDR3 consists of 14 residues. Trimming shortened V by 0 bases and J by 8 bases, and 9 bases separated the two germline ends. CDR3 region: CASSVGGPHSPLHF. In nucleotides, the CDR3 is TGTGCCAGCAGCGTAGGGGGCCCTCATTCACCCCTCCACTTT.

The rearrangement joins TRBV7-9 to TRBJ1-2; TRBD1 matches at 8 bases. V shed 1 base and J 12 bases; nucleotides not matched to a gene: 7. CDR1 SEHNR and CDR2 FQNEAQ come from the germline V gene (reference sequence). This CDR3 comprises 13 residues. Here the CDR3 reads CASSLDRGTPDTF. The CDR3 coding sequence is TGTGCCAGCAGCTTAGACAGGGGGACCCCTGACACCTTC.

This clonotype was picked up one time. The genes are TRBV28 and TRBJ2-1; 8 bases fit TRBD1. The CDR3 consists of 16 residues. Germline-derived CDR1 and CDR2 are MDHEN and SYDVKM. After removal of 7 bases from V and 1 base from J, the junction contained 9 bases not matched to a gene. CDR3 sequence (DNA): TGTGCCAGCATCCGGGAGAGGACAGGGTCCTACAATGAGCAGTTCTTC. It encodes CASIRERTGSYNEQFF.

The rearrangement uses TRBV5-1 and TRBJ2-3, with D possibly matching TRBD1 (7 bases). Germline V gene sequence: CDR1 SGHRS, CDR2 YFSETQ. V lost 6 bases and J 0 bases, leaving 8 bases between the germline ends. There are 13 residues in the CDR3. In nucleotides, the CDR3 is TGCGCCAGCACAGGGGGGAGCACAGATACGCAGTATTTT. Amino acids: CASTGGSTDTQYF. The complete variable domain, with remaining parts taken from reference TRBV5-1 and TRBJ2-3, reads KAGVTQTPRYLIKTRGQQVTLSCSPISGHRSVSWYQQTPGQGLQFLFEYFSETQRNKGNFPGRFSGRQFSNSRSEMNVSTLELGDSALYLCASTGGSTDTQYFGPGTRLTVL.

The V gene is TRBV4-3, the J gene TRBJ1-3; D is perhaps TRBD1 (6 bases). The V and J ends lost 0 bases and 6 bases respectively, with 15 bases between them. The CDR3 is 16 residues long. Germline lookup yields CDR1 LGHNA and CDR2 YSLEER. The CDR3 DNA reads TGCGCCAGCAGCCAAGATAGGTCAGGGGCTGAAAACACCATATATTTT. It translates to CASSQDRSGAENTIYF.

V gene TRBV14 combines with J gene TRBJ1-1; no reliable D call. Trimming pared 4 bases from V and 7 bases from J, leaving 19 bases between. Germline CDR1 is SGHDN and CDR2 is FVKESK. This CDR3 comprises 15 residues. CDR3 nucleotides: TGTGCCAGCAGCCCCGAAAGGGTGGTCGCCGGTGAAGCTTTCTTT. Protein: CASSPERVVAGEAFF.

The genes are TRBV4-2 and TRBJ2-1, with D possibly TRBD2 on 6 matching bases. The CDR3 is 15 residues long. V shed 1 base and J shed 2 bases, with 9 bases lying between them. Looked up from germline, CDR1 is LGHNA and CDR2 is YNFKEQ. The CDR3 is CASSQGSGAYNEQFF. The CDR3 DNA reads TGTGCCAGCAGCCAAGGTAGCGGAGCCTACAATGAGCAGTTCTTC.

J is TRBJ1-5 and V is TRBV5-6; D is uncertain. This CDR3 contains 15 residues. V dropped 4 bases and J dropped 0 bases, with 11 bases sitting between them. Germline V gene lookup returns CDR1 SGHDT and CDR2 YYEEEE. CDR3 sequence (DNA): TGTGCCAGCAGCCCGTTCCCGAATAGCAATCAGCCCCAGCATTTT. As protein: CASSPFPNSNQPQHF. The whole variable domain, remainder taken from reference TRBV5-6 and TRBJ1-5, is DAGVTQSPTHLIKTRGQQVTLRCSPKSGHDTVSWYQQALGQGPQFIFQYYEEEERQRGNFPDRFSGHQFPNYSSELNVNALLLGDSALYLCASSPFPNSNQPQHFGDGTRLSIL.

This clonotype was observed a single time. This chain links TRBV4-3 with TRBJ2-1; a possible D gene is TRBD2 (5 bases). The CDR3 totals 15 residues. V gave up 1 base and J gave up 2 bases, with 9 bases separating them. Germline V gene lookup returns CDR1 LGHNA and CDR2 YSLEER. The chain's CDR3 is CASSQGSGTYNEQFF. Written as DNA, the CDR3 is TGCGCCAGCAGCCAAGGCTCCGGGACCTACAATGAGCAGTTCTTC.